This TCR beta chain was recovered during a study of patients and donors after allogeneic stem cell transplantation. MiXCR, applied by TCRdb to the RT-PCR reads, yields one record per CDR3 protein. The table has 150,000 to 200,000 distinct CDR3 sequences, nearly 25% seen once. Trimming cost V 2 bases and J 5 bases; bases outside gene matches: 17. There are 18 residues in the CDR3. Germline V lookup: CDR1 ENHRY, CDR2 SYGVKD. This clonotype has at least ten counts. The source of this sequence is a human donor who was either an allogeneic HSCT recipient or a stem cell or donor lymphocyte infusion donor (not recorded which). It is not recorded whose cells these are; they may come from a transplant donor. The chain recombines TRBV10-3 with TRBJ1-1, with 7 positions matching TRBD1. Sequencing was done on a sample of blood, either unsorted or a sorted T cell fraction (not recorded which). DNA of the CDR3: TGTGCCATCAGTGAGCCTTCGCCGAGGGGGCGCGGAGTTACTGAAGCTTTCTTT. This translates into CAISEPSPRGRGVTEAFF.